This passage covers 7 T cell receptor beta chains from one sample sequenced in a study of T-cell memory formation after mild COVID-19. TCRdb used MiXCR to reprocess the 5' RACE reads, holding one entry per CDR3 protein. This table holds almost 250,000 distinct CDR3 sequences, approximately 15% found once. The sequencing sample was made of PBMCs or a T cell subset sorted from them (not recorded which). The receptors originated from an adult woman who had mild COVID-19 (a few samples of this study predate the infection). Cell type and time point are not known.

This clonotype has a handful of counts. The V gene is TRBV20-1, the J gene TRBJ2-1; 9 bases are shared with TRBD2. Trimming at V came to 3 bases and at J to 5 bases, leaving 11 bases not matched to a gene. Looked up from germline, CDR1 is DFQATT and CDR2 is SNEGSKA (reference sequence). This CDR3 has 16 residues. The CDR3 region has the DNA TGCAGTGCTAGTCGTGGCGGGGGGGCAAATAACAATGAGCAGTTCTTC. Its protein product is CSASRGGGANNNEQFF.

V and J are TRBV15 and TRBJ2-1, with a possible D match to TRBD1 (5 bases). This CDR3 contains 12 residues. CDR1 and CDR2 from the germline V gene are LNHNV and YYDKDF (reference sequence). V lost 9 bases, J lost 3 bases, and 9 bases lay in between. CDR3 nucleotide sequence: TGTGCCACTTCCAGGGACTACAATGAGCAGTTCTTC. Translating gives CATSRDYNEQFF. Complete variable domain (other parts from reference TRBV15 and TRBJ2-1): DAMVIQNPRYQVTQFGKPVTLSCSQTLNHNVMYWYQQKSSQAPKLLFHYYDKDFNNEADTPDNFQSRRPNTSFCFLDIRSPGLGDTAMYLCATSRDYNEQFFGPGTRLTVL.

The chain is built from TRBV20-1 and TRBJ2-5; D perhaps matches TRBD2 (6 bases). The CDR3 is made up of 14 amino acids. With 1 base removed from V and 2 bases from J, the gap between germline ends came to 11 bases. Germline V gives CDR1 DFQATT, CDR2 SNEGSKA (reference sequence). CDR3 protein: CSARAGLAQETQYF. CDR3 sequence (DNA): TGCAGTGCTAGAGCGGGACTGGCTCAAGAGACCCAGTACTTC.

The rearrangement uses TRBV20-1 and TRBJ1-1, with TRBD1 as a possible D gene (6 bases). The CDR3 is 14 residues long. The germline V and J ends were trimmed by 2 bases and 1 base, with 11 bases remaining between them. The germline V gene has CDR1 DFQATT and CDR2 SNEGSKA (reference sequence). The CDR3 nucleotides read TGCAGTGCTAGACCGGGACATACGAACACTGAAGCTTTCTTT. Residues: CSARPGHTNTEAFF.

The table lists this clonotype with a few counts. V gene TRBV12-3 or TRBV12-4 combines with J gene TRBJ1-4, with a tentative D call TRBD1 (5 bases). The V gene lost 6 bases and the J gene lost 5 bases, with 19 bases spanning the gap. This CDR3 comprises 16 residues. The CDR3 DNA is TGTGCCAGCAGAAAATCGGAACAGGTCCCCAATGAAAAACTGTTTTTT. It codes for CASRKSEQVPNEKLFF.

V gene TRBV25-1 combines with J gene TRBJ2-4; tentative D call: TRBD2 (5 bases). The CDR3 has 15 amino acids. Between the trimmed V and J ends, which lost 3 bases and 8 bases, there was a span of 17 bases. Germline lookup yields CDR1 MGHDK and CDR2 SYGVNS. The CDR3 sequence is CASSDGGRSKHIQYF. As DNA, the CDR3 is TGTGCCAGCAGTGACGGAGGAAGGTCTAAACACATTCAGTACTTC.

CDR3 amino acids: CASTRTGDQPQHF. In nucleotides, the CDR3 is TGTGCCAGTACCCGGACAGGGGATCAGCCCCAGCATTTT. The gene calls are TRBV19 and TRBJ1-5, with 9 bases identical to TRBD1. Trimming at V came to 7 bases and at J to 5 bases, leaving 3 bases not matched to a gene. In germline, CDR1 is LNHDA, CDR2 SQIVND (reference sequence). The length of the CDR3 is 13 residues.